The T cell receptor beta chain described here comes from a study of blood T cell repertoires in COVID-19. The table came from immunoSEQ multiplex PCR; TCRdb's copy has only in-frame clones and leaves some out. The repertoire consists of hundreds of thousands of clones, with almost 90% occurring once and the leading ten covering about 14%. Trimming left V 6 bases short and J 1 base short, with 12 bases between. The CDR3 covers 14 residues. Germline CDR1 and CDR2: MNHEY and SVGAGI. Sequencing was done on a sample of PBMCs or T cells enriched from blood (not recorded which). The genes are TRBV6-5 and TRBJ1-1; D is ambiguous. This TCR was sampled from a woman between 45 and 65 years old with acute COVID-19. CDR3 bases: TGTGCCAGCAGGGAGGGCAGGCGGAACACTGAAGCTTTCTTT. Amino acids: CASREGRRNTEAFF.